The 15 T cell receptor beta chains in this list originate from one sample, sequenced in a study of T cells after posttransplantation cyclophosphamide. Cyclophosphamide on days +3 and +4 followed busulfan-fludarabine conditioning and a marrow graft. Using immunoSEQ multiplex PCR, the repertoire was profiled, and TCRdb retains in-frame clones only, with some absent. Recorded here are about 2,900 clones, none singletons. This sample comprised PBMCs, obtained after allogeneic stem cell transplant with posttransplant cyclophosphamide. The receptors come from a female patient aged 45-60 years who received an allogeneic stem cell transplant from a related donor, was CMV-positive, and had no GVHD. Some T cells may be transferred from the graft donor.

This clone was seen repeatedly, ten times or more. The chain recombines TRBV7-2 with TRBJ2-6; weak D call: TRBD1 (5 bases). This CDR3 has 17 residues. Germline V gene sequence: CDR1 SGHTA, CDR2 FQGNSA. Trimming cost V 1 base and J 4 bases, with 14 bases left between them. CDR3 residues: CASSLVSQGAGANVLTF. In DNA form, the CDR3 reads TGTGCCAGCAGCTTAGTCTCGCAGGGCGCCGGGGCCAACGTCCTGACTTTC. The full variable domain, with the rest looked up from reference TRBV7-2 and TRBJ2-6, is GAGVSQSPSNKVTEKGKDVELRCDPISGHTALYWYRQSLGQGLEFLIYFQGNSAPDKSGLPSDRFSAERTGGSVSTLTIQRTQQEDSAVYLCASSLVSQGAGANVLTFGAGSRLTVL.

In this sample, this clone is medium-sized. The CDR3 DNA is TGCGCCAGCAGCTCAACTCGAGGGGGGGGTGAAAAACTGTTTTTT. Protein: CASSSTRGGGEKLFF. The V gene is TRBV5-1, the J gene TRBJ1-4, with D possibly TRBD1 on 6 matching bases. The CDR3 spans 15 residues. Looked up from germline, CDR1 is SGHRS and CDR2 is YFSETQ. With 3 bases removed from V and 7 bases from J, the gap between germline ends came to 16 bases.

By sample fraction, this clone is medium-sized. The chain links TRBV10-3 to TRBJ2-7, with TRBD1 identical over 10 bases. CDR1 and CDR2 from the germline V gene are ENHRY and SYGVKD. CDR3 length: 14 amino acids. J was trimmed by 4 bases and V by 7 bases; bases with no gene match: 7. DNA of the CDR3: TGTGCCATCAATCGACAGGGGGCGGAGTACGAGCAGTACTTC. It is translated as CAINRQGAEYEQYF.

Many counts were recorded for this clone. V gene TRBV2 combines with J gene TRBJ1-1, with no clear D. This CDR3 has 15 residues. Germline V CDR1 and CDR2: SNHLY, FYNNEI. V was cut by 3 bases and J by 0 bases, with 11 bases left in between. CDR3 coding DNA: TGTGCCAGCAGTGATACAGATACCTTGAACACTGAAGCTTTCTTT. This encodes CASSDTDTLNTEAFF.

Ten or more counts support this clone. The V gene is TRBV12-3 or TRBV12-4, the J gene TRBJ2-2, with 7 bases that match TRBD2. This CDR3 spans 15 amino acids. The ends lost 3 bases at V and 5 bases at J; junction bases unmatched: 6. In DNA, the CDR3 is TGTGCCAGCAGTTTTTGGGGGGGTGGGACCGGGGAGCTGTTTTTT. Its translation is CASSFWGGGTGELFF.

This clone appeared many times. The V and J genes are TRBV29-1 and TRBJ1-1; D is possibly TRBD1 (5 bases). The CDR3 is 12 amino acids. Trimming pared 7 bases from V and 4 bases from J, leaving 13 bases between. Germline assignment: CDR1 SQVTM and CDR2 ANQGSEA. CDR3 nucleotides: TGCAGCGGAGGGGATTACGGCACTGAAGCTTTCTTT. Its translation is CSGGDYGTEAFF.

This clone was seen repeatedly, ten times or more. The chain uses TRBV28 and TRBJ1-5; D call uncertain. The germline V and J ends were trimmed by 1 base and 4 bases, with 14 bases remaining between them. Per germline, CDR1 MDHEN and CDR2 SYDVKM. The CDR3 length is 16 residues. CDR3 in DNA: TGTGCCAGCAGTTTATCTCGGGGAGGGATAAATCAGCCCCAGCATTTT. Protein product: CASSLSRGGINQPQHF.

A few counts support this clone. V and J are TRBV6-2 or TRBV6-3 and TRBJ2-7, with TRBD1 identical over 7 bases. The trim removed 5 bases at V and 3 bases at J, leaving 4 bases unmatched. Germline V lookup: CDR1 MNHEY, CDR2 SVGEGT. The CDR3 covers 13 residues. The CDR3 sequence: CASSEQGSYEQYF. The CDR3 DNA reads TGTGCCAGCAGTGAACAGGGGAGCTACGAGCAGTACTTC.

This clone counts as medium-sized (0.01 to 0.1%). The chain couples TRBV10-3 to TRBJ2-1; D not certain. V lost 3 bases, J lost 5 bases, and 14 bases lay in between. This CDR3 spans 15 amino acids. Germline V lookup: CDR1 ENHRY, CDR2 SYGVKD. The CDR3 DNA follows: TGTGCCATCAGTGATGTTAGCAGACGGCACAATGAGCAGTTCTTC. This translates into CAISDVSRRHNEQFF.

By share, this clone counts as medium-sized. The rearrangement links TRBV2 to TRBJ2-1; D gene ambiguous. This CDR3 is built from 15 residues. Between the trimmed V and J ends, which lost 3 bases and 6 bases, there was a span of 15 bases. CDR1 is SNHLY and CDR2 is FYNNEI in the germline V gene. In DNA, the CDR3 is TGTGCCAGCAGTGAGGCCTCGCGGTCGGGCAATGAGCAGTTCTTC. Translation: CASSEASRSGNEQFF.

This clone is deemed medium-sized (0.01 to 0.1%). This chain uses TRBV28 with TRBJ1-5; D call uncertain. Between the trimmed V and J ends, which lost 5 bases and 4 bases, there was a span of 6 bases. Germline V gives CDR1 MDHEN, CDR2 SYDVKM. The CDR3 totals 12 residues. CDR3 in DNA: TGTGCCAGCAGTCCGCTAAATCAGCCCCAGCATTTT. This gives the protein CASSPLNQPQHF.

This clone turned up a few times. The chain is built from TRBV30 and TRBJ1-5, with 9 bases lining up with TRBD1. V dropped 5 bases and J dropped 6; count of bases not matched to a gene: 5. Germline values: CDR1 GTSNPN, CDR2 SVGIG (reference sequence). The CDR3 is made up of 13 amino acids. CDR3 sequence (DNA): TGTGCCTGGCAACAGGGGGCAGGTCAGCCCCAGCATTTT. It specifies CAWQQGAGQPQHF.

This clone has just a few counts. V is TRBV6-1 and J is TRBJ2-5; D is perhaps TRBD2 (6 bases). V dropped 8 bases and J dropped 5 bases, with 15 bases sitting between them. CDR1 and CDR2 (germline): MNHNS, SASEGT. The CDR3 covers 13 residues. The CDR3 loop is CASRSSGRETQYF. CDR3 DNA: TGTGCCAGCCGTTCAAGCGGGCGGGAGACCCAGTACTTC.

This clone was observed many times. This chain connects TRBV6-2 or TRBV6-3 to TRBJ2-1; D is perhaps TRBD2 (5 bases). The CDR3 is 15 amino acids. Per the germline V gene, CDR1 is MNHEY and CDR2 is SVGEGT. Trimming removed 0 bases from V and 8 bases from J, with 14 bases in between. CDR3 loop: CASSYSPFPGDEQFF. In DNA, the CDR3 is TGTGCCAGCAGTTACTCGCCGTTCCCCGGGGATGAGCAGTTCTTC.

About this clone: A read error may explain this, as a much larger clone is one base away. The V gene is TRBV4-1, the J gene TRBJ2-6, with TRBD2 matching 10 bases. CDR3 length equals 19 residues. Germline V gene lookup returns CDR1 MGHRA and CDR2 YSYEKL. The CDR3 nucleotides read TGCGCCAGCAGCCAAATAGGGCTAGCGGGAGTGGCTGGGGCCAACCTCCTGACTTTC. Residues: CASSQIGLAGVAGANLLTF.